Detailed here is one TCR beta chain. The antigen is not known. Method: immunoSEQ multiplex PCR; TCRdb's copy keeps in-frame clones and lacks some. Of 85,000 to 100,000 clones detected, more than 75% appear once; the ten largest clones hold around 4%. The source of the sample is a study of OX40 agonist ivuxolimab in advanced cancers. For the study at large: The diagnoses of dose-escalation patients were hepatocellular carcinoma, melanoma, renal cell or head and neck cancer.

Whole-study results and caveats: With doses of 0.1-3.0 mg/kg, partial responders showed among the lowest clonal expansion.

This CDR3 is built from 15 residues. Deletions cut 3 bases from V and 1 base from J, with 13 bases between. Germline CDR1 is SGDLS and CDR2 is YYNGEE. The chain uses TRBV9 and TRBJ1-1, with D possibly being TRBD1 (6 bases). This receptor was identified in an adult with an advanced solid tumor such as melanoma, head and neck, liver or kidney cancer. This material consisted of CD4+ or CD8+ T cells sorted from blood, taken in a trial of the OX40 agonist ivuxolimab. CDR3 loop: CASSGQGMGNTEAFF. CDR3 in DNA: TGTGCCAGCAGCGGGCAGGGGATGGGGAACACTGAAGCTTTCTTT. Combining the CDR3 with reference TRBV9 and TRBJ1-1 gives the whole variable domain DSGVTQTPKHLITATGQRVTLRCSPRSGDLSVYWYQQSLDQGLQFLIQYYNGEERAKGNILERFSAQQFPDLHSELNLSSLELGDSALYFCASSGQGMGNTEAFFGQGTRLTVV.